This record covers a single T cell receptor beta chain. A junction end diverges from the germline sequence, so it may reflect a read error. The entry originates in a study of T-cell memory formation after mild COVID-19. This CDR3 spans 15 amino acids. In germline, CDR1 is SGHRS, CDR2 YFSETQ. A 5'RACE reaction primed in the constant segment made cDNA libraries of TCR alpha and TCR beta, and these carried sample barcodes and UMIs. TCRdb used MiXCR to reprocess the 5' RACE reads, holding one entry per CDR3 protein. In the table there are some 64,000 distinct CDR3 sequences, 9.3% of which are singletons. The V and J genes are TRBV5-1 and TRBJ2-5; D is undetermined. The receptor was isolated from a man between 18 and 29 years old who had mild COVID-19 (a few samples of this study predate the infection). Cell type and time point are not known. The specimen was PBMCs or a T cell subset sorted from them (not recorded which). CDR3 residues: CASSSGVAEQETKYF. The CDR3 DNA follows: TGCGCCAGCAGCTCTGGGGTTGCAGAGCAAGAGACCAAGTACTTC.